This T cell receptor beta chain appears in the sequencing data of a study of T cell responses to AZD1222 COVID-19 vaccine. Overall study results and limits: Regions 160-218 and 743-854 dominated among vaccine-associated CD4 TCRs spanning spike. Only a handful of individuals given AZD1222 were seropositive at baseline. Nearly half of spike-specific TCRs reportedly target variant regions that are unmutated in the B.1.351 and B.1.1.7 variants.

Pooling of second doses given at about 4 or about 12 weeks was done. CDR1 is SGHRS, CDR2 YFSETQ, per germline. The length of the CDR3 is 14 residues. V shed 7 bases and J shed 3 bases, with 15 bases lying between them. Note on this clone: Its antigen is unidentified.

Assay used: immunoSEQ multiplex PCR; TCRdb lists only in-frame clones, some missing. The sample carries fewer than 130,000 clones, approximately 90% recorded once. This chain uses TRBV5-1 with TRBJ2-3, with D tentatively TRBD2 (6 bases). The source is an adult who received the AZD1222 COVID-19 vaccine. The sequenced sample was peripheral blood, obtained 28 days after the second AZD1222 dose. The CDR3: CASQRLGRTDTQYF. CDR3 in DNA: TGCGCCAGCCAAAGACTAGGCAGGACAGATACGCAGTATTTT.